The clone carrying this T cell receptor beta chain was counted at least ten times. MiXCR was run by TCRdb on the RACE reads, yielding one entry per CDR3 protein. The table has 300,000 to 450,000 distinct CDR3 sequences, about 5% seen once. The source of the sample is a study of human T cells and chemical hapten exposure. Trimming at V came to 4 bases and at J to 4 bases, leaving 4 bases not matched to a gene. Germline V gene sequence: CDR1 MNHNY, CDR2 SVGAGI (reference sequence). The CDR3 runs to 14 residues. The sample's time point: pre-sensitization, week 0. Sample treatment: therapeutic diphenylcyclopropenone sensitization with weekly scalp DPC.

Material: whole blood, obtained in connection with sensitization to the hapten diphenylcyclopropenone (DPC). The rearrangement links TRBV6-6 to TRBJ2-5, with 9 nucleotides matching TRBD2. This TCR was recovered from a woman aged 18-30 years with alopecia areata. Some clones in this sample may be carry-over from other donors' samples. The CDR3 DNA reads TGTGCCAGCAGTTTGGCGGGGGGGCCAGAGACCCAGTACTTC. Its translation: CASSLAGGPETQYF.